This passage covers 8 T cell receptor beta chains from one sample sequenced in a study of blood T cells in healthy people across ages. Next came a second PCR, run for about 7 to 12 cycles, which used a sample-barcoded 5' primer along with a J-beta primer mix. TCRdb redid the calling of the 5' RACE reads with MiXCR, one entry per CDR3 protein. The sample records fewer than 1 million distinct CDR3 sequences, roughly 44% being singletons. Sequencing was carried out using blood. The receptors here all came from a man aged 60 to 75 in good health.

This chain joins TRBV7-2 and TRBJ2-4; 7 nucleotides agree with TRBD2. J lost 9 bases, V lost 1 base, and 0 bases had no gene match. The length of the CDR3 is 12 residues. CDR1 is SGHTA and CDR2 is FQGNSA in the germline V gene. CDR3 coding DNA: TGTGCCAGCAGCTTAGGGGGGGGCATTCAGTACTTC. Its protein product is CASSLGGGIQYF.

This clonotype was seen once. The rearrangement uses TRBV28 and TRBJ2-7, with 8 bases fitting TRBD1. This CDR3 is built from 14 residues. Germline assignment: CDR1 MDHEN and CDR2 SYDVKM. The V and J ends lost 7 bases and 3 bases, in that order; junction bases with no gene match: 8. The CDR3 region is CASTPGQEFYEQYF. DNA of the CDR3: TGTGCCAGCACTCCGGGACAGGAGTTCTACGAGCAGTACTTC. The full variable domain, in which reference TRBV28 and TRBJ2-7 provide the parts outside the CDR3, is DVKVTQSSRYLVKRTGEKVFLECVQDMDHENMFWYRQDPGLGLRLIYFSYDVKMKEKGDIPEGYSVSREKKERFSLILESASTNQTSMYLCASTPGQEFYEQYFGPGTRLTVT.

The CDR3 reads CASSLARAGGPDTQYF. The CDR3 DNA sequence: TGTGCCAGCAGCTTAGCTAGGGCAGGGGGTCCAGATACGCAGTATTTT. The V call is TRBV7-2, the J call TRBJ2-3; 7 bases align to TRBD1. The CDR3 spans 16 residues. The V gene's germline CDR1 is SGHTA and CDR2 FQGNSA. V lost 0 bases and J lost 4; bases outside the gene matches: 7.

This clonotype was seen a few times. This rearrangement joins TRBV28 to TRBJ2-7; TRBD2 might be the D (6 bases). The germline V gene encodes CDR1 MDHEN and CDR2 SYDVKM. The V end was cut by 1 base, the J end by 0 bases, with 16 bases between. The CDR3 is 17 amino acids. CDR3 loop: CASSLYSLGGSSYEQYF. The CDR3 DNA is TGTGCCAGCAGTTTATACAGTCTCGGGGGTAGCTCCTACGAGCAGTACTTC.

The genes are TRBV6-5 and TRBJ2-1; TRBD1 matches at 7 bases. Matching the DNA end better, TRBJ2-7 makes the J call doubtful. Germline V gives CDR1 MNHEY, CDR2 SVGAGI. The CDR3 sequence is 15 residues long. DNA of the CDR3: TGTGCCAGCAGTCGCGGACAGGACCCCTACAATGAGCAGTACTTC. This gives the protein CASSRGQDPYNEQYF.

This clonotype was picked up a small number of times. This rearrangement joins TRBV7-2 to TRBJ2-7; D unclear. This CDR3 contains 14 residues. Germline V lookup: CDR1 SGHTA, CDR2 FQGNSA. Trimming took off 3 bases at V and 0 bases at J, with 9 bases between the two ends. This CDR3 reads CASSLMRSSYEQYF. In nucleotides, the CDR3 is TGTGCCAGCAGCTTGATGAGGAGCTCCTACGAGCAGTACTTC.

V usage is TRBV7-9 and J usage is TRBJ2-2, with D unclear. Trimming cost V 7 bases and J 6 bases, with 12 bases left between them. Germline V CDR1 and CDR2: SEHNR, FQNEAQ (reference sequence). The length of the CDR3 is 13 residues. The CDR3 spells CASTLVAAGELFF. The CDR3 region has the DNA TGTGCCAGCACCCTAGTAGCCGCCGGGGAGCTGTTTTTT.

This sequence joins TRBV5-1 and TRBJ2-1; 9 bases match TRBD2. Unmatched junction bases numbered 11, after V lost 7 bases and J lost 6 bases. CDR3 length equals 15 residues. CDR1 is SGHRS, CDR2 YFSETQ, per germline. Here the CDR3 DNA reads TGCGCCAGCTCGATGGAGCTAGCGGGGATCAATGAGCAGTTCTTC. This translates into CASSMELAGINEQFF. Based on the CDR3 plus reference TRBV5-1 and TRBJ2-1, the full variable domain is KAGVTQTPRYLIKTRGQQVTLSCSPISGHRSVSWYQQTPGQGLQFLFEYFSETQRNKGNFPGRFSGRQFSNSRSEMNVSTLELGDSALYLCASSMELAGINEQFFGPGTRLTVL.